A single T cell receptor (beta chain) is shown here with its context. Its antigen remains unknown. TCRdb processed the 5' RACE reads anew with MiXCR; each CDR3 protein has one entry. The data contain about 16,000 distinct CDR3 sequences, over 20% of them singletons. V was trimmed by 0 bases and J by 8 bases, leaving 14 bases between them. Looked up from germline, CDR1 is SGHRS and CDR2 is YFSETQ. This CDR3 spans 14 amino acids. This sample is drawn from a study of T-cell memory formation after mild COVID-19. Study-wide results and limits: Second-wave clones that peaked on day 37 lacked confirmed SARS-CoV-2 specificity.

Sequencing input: PBMCs or a T cell subset sorted from them (not recorded which). The receptor was derived from a man in his late teens or twenties who had mild COVID-19 (a few samples of this study predate the infection). Cell type and time point are not known. The chain joins TRBV5-1 to TRBJ1-1, with D tentatively TRBD1 (6 bases). CDR3 in DNA: TGCGCCAGCAGCTTGGGACAGGTGGAATCCGAAGCTTTCTTT. Protein sequence: CASSLGQVESEAFF.